The rows below give T cell receptor beta chains drawn from one sample of a study of T-cell memory formation after mild COVID-19. TCRdb called the 5' RACE reads again in MiXCR, with one record for every CDR3 protein. The table has hundreds of thousands of distinct CDR3 sequences, approximately 16% seen once; the top ten hold approximately 3.5%. Sequencing input: PBMCs or a T cell subset sorted from them (not recorded which). These receptors originate from a young man who had mild COVID-19 (a few samples of this study predate the infection). Cell type and time point are not known. The CDR3 runs from the conserved cysteine through the conserved F or W. A D gene is named only where the DNA matches it firmly. Only some rows state a clone size, as once, few, many or a class for expanded clones.

CDR3nt,CDR3aa,v_gene,abundance,j_gene,d_gene
TGTGCCAGCAGCTGGAAATCTAGGGGGGCCCACAATGAGCAGTTCTTC,CASSWKSRGAHNEQFF,TRBV11-1,few,TRBJ2-1,NA
TGCAGCGTTGAAGGGCAGATCCAAGAGACCCAGTACTTC,CSVEGQIQETQYF,TRBV29-1,NA,TRBJ2-5,NA
TGTGCCAGCAGCTTGACAGGGCCAGAGACCCAGTACTTC,CASSLTGPETQYF,TRBV7-9,many,TRBJ2-5,TRBD1
TGTGCCAGCAGCATGACTAGCGGGGCCCTGAGCGGTACGCAGTATTTT,CASSMTSGALSGTQYF,TRBV9,NA,TRBJ2-3,TRBD2
TGCGCCAGCAGCCCCCGCGAGGGTGTTAATGAAAAACTGTTTTTT,CASSPREGVNEKLFF,TRBV5-1,NA,TRBJ1-4,NA
TGTGCCAGCAGCCAAGATCCGCGGGGGGCTGGAAACACCATATATTTT,CASSQDPRGAGNTIYF,TRBV4-2,NA,TRBJ1-3,NA
TGTGCCAGCAGCGCAGCAGGGGGCTTCTACGAGCAGTACTTC,CASSAAGGFYEQYF,TRBV5-5,NA,TRBJ2-7,TRBD1
TGTGCCAGCAGTTACTCTGTGGGGGGCGCGGATCAGCCCCAGCATTTT,CASSYSVGGADQPQHF,TRBV6-2/TRBV6-3,NA,TRBJ1-5,NA
TGCGCCAGCAGCCAAGATTTCGGGGATACGCAGTATTTT,CASSQDFGDTQYF,TRBV4-3,many,TRBJ2-3,NA
TGCGCCAGCAGCCAAGATACCCGCACAGATACGCAGTATTTT,CASSQDTRTDTQYF,TRBV4-3,NA,TRBJ2-3,NA
TGTGCCAGTAGTCCGAGTATTTCAGGGGACATCTATAATTCACCCCTCCACTTT,CASSPSISGDIYNSPLHF,TRBV19,NA,TRBJ1-6,NA
TGTGCCAGCAAGGACTCAAGCTCCTACAATGAGCAGTTCTTC,CASKDSSSYNEQFF,TRBV2,NA,TRBJ2-1,NA
TGTGCTAGTGCCTCCCCAAAGGTGAACACTGAAGCTTTCTTT,CASASPKVNTEAFF,TRBV12-5,few,TRBJ1-1,NA
TGTGCCAGTAGTTCGCGGGGGACCGGTGAAAAACTGTTTTTT,CASSSRGTGEKLFF,TRBV19,NA,TRBJ1-4,NA
TGTGCCAGCAGCTTGAGGTTGGCCTCTGGAAACACCATATATTTT,CASSLRLASGNTIYF,TRBV7-2,NA,TRBJ1-3,NA
TGCAGTGCTGGGGAGGGTTTCGGAGATACGCAGTATTTT,CSAGEGFGDTQYF,TRBV20-1,few,TRBJ2-3,TRBD2
TGTGCTAGTGGTCCCCGGAGGTACACTGAAGCTTTCTTT,CASGPRRYTEAFF,TRBV12-5,many,TRBJ1-1,NA
TGTGCCATCAGTGAGTCGCCGTCGGTGGGGCAGTTCTTC,CAISESPSVGQFF,TRBV10-3,few,TRBJ2-1,NA
TGTGCCAGCAGCCGCCGGGAGGGCAGGGGCTACGAGCAGTACTTC,CASSRREGRGYEQYF,TRBV7-2,NA,TRBJ2-7,TRBD2
TGCAGCGTTGGGGTCAGCTACGAGCAGTACTTC,CSVGVSYEQYF,TRBV29-1,NA,TRBJ2-7,NA
TGTGCCGGGGGGCGGGGGGCGTTGGACACCGGGGAGCTGTTTTTT,CAGGRGALDTGELFF,TRBV12-3/TRBV12-4,NA,TRBJ2-2,TRBD2
TGTGCCATCAGTTCCTCCTACGAGCAGTACTTC,CAISSSYEQYF,TRBV10-3,few,TRBJ2-7,NA
TGTGCCAGCAGCCCACACTCCTACGAGCAGTACTTC,CASSPHSYEQYF,TRBV7-8,NA,TRBJ2-7,NA
TGTGCCAGCAGCTTGGGGCGGGGTCTCGGCGGGACCCAGTACTTC,CASSLGRGLGGTQYF,TRBV5-5,NA,TRBJ2-5,NA
TGCAGTGCTAGAGTTGCCCCCCAGGAGACCCAGTACTTC,CSARVAPQETQYF,TRBV20-1,NA,TRBJ2-5,NA
TGTGCCAGCAGCGGCAAGGACAGACAAGGGAACACTGAAGCTTTCTTT,CASSGKDRQGNTEAFF,TRBV7-6,few,TRBJ1-1,NA
TGTGCCAGCAGTTATGCGGACAGGAGCTACGAGCAGTACTTC,CASSYADRSYEQYF,TRBV6-5,NA,TRBJ2-7,TRBD1
TGCGCCAGCAGCCAAGATCCAGGACAGGGGGGGCATCAGCCCCAGCATTTT,CASSQDPGQGGHQPQHF,TRBV4-1,NA,TRBJ1-5,TRBD1
TGCGCCAGCAGCCCCCTCGGGCAGGGGGCAGGAGAGACCCAGTACTTC,CASSPLGQGAGETQYF,TRBV5-1,NA,TRBJ2-5,TRBD1
TGTGCCAGCACCCTACGGGCAGGAGATAGCAATCAGCCCCAGCATTTT,CASTLRAGDSNQPQHF,TRBV6-5,NA,TRBJ1-5,NA
TGCGCCAGCAGCTCACGACTAGCAACTGATACGCAGTATTTT,CASSSRLATDTQYF,TRBV5-1,NA,TRBJ2-3,TRBD2
TGCGCCAGCAGCTCCCGGGGGGACTATGGCTACACCTTC,CASSSRGDYGYTF,TRBV4-3,few,TRBJ1-2,NA